Below are 14 T cell receptor beta chains sequenced from a single sample in a study of a mutant IDH1 vaccine in newly diagnosed glioma. Sequencing used immunoSEQ multiplex PCR; TCRdb keeps in-frame clones, though not all of them. The sample lists tens of thousands of clones, over 75% seen once, with 4.9% in the top ten. Time point noted: week 47, end of study. With topical imiquimod, each dose of the vaccine consisted of 300 ug of mutant IDH1 20-mer peptide. Antigens for these TCRs are unknown. The source material was PBMCs, sampled from a glioma patient whose treatment included an IDH1 peptide vaccine. The receptors here all came from a woman in her forties with glioma. Some clones in this sample may be carry-over from other donors' samples.

The V and J genes are TRBV4-1 and TRBJ1-2; D not resolved. This CDR3 comprises 15 residues. The V end lost 1 base, the J end lost 9 bases, and 18 bases lay between the germline ends. Per the germline V gene, CDR1 is MGHRA and CDR2 is YSYEKL. The CDR3 sequence is CASSQAGAGLFSYTF. The CDR3 nucleotides read TGCGCCAGCAGCCAAGCAGGCGCGGGTCTATTTAGCTACACCTTC.

The J gene is TRBJ1-3, the V gene TRBV10-3; D gene unclear. This CDR3 is 14 amino acids long. Trimming shortened V by 10 bases and J by 1 base, and 14 bases separated the two germline ends. In germline, CDR1 is ENHRY, CDR2 SYGVKD. The CDR3 nucleotides read TGTGCCACCACCCCGGACCAGTCTGGAAACACCATATATTTT. Its translation: CATTPDQSGNTIYF.

A few counts support this clone. This chain links TRBV7-2 with TRBJ1-1; D possibly corresponds to TRBD1 (6 bases). Trimming removed 4 bases from V and 4 bases from J, with 13 bases in between. In germline, CDR1 is SGHTA, CDR2 FQGNSA. CDR3 length equals 14 residues. The CDR3 sequence is CASSSTGTSTEAFF. The DNA for the CDR3 is TGTGCCAGCAGCTCGACAGGAACTAGCACTGAAGCTTTCTTT.

The V gene is TRBV19, the J gene TRBJ2-7; D perhaps matches TRBD2 (6 bases). The CDR3 is 13 residues long. V was shortened by 11 bases and J by 4 bases, with 18 bases between the two germline ends. In germline, CDR1 is LNHDA, CDR2 SQIVND (reference sequence). CDR3 loop: CASESGVGYEQYF. The CDR3 DNA follows: TGTGCCTCCGAATCGGGGGTTGGGTACGAGCAGTACTTC.

CDR3 nucleotide sequence: TGTGCCAGCAGCTTAACAGGGCCGAACACTGAAGCTTTCTTT. Amino acid sequence: CASSLTGPNTEAFF. V gene TRBV11-2 combines with J gene TRBJ1-1, with a possible D match to TRBD1 (6 bases). V shed 2 bases and J shed 1 base, with 8 bases lying between them. CDR1 SGHAT and CDR2 FQNNGV come from the germline V gene. The CDR3 covers 14 residues.

The V call is TRBV2, the J call TRBJ2-1; D may match TRBD1 or TRBD2 (5 bases each). The germline CDR1 and CDR2 sequences are SNHLY and FYNNEI. The length of the CDR3 is 13 residues. V was trimmed by 9 bases and J by 10 bases, leaving 19 bases between them. This CDR3 is CARQDPGAAEQFF. In nucleotides, the CDR3 is TGTGCCAGACAGGACCCCGGGGCGGCCGAGCAGTTCTTC. The full variable domain, with the rest looked up from reference TRBV2 and TRBJ2-1, is EPEVTQTPSHQVTQMGQEVILRCVPISNHLYFYWYRQILGQKVEFLVSFYNNEISEKSEIFDDQFSVERPDGSNFTLKIRSTKLEDSAMYFCARQDPGAAEQFFGPGTRLTVL.

In its sample, this clone was seen a few times. This chain connects TRBV25-1 to TRBJ2-3; the match to TRBD1 covers 10 bases. The junction had 7 bases not matched to a gene; V was cut back by 6 bases and J by 1 base. This CDR3 comprises 16 residues. The germline gives CDR1 MGHDK, CDR2 SYGVNS. CDR3 DNA sequence: TGTGCCAGCAGCCCCTCCGGGACAGGGGGCACAGATACGCAGTATTTT. It is translated as CASSPSGTGGTDTQYF.

The chain joins TRBV11-3 to TRBJ2-2; D possibly corresponds to TRBD1 (6 bases). The CDR3 loop spans 16 amino acids. Germline-derived CDR1 and CDR2 are SGHNT and YENEEA. With 2 bases removed from V and 1 base from J, the gap between germline ends came to 11 bases. The CDR3 region is CASSLLQGRNTGELFF. The CDR3 DNA follows: TGTGCCAGCAGCTTACTACAGGGAAGGAACACCGGGGAGCTGTTTTTT.

Remarks on this clone: A much larger clone lies a single base off, so this may be a read error. At the DNA level, this CDR3 is encoded by other sequences in the same sample as well. The gene calls are TRBV5-4 and TRBJ1-1; D is uncertain. The CDR3 is 13 amino acids. Germline V gene data show CDR1 as SGHNT and CDR2 as YYREEE (reference sequence). The CDR3 spells CASSTTDGAEAFF. CDR3 bases: TGCGCCAGCAGCACCACCGATGGGGCTGAAGCTTTCTTT.

The chain joins TRBV30 to TRBJ2-2; D is possibly TRBD2 (5 bases). Germline V lookup: CDR1 GTSNPN, CDR2 SVGIG (reference sequence). The CDR3 consists of 12 residues. The CDR3 nucleotides read TGTGCACGCGGGTTGGGCACCGGGGAGCTGTTTTTT. It translates to CARGLGTGELFF.

V is TRBV7-2 and J is TRBJ2-5; the D is unclear. The CDR3 spans 16 residues. The V gene lost 2 bases and the J gene lost 5 bases, with 18 bases spanning the gap. Germline V CDR1 and CDR2: SGHTA, FQGNSA. CDR3 in DNA: TGTGCCAGCAGCTTACCCCCATCTGGGGTAAGGGAGACCCAGTACTTC. Translated: CASSLPPSGVRETQYF.

The genes are TRBV5-4 and TRBJ2-4, with TRBD2 as a possible D gene (7 bases). The V end lost 0 bases, the J end lost 1 base, and 8 bases lay between the germline ends. Germline V gene lookup returns CDR1 SGHNT and CDR2 YYREEE (reference sequence). The CDR3 contains 15 residues. CDR3 sequence reads: CASSLEGGAKNIQYF. The DNA of the CDR3 is TGTGCCAGCAGCTTGGAGGGGGGGGCCAAAAACATTCAGTACTTC. Together with reference TRBV5-4 and TRBJ2-4, the CDR3 gives the full variable domain: ETGVTQSPTHLIKTRGQQVTLRCSSQSGHNTVSWYQQALGQGPQFIFQYYREEENGRGNFPPRFSGLQFPNYSSELNVNALELDDSALYLCASSLEGGAKNIQYFGAGTRLSVL.

This clone showed up just a few times. The chain's CDR3 is CASSQGTDGNTIYF. Here the CDR3 DNA reads TGCGCCAGCAGCCAAGGGACTGATGGAAACACCATATATTTT. The rearrangement uses TRBV4-3 and TRBJ1-3; D unclear. Germline CDR1 LGHNA, CDR2 YSLEER. This CDR3 is built from 14 residues. The V end lost 1 base, the J end lost 3 bases, and 7 bases lay between the germline ends.

The chain uses TRBV30 and TRBJ1-6; D call uncertain. Trimming left V 1 base short and J 4 bases short, with 8 bases between. In germline, CDR1 is GTSNPN, CDR2 SVGIG (reference sequence). The CDR3 is 14 residues long. As DNA, the CDR3 is TGTGCCTGGAGTGAGTCAGGTTATAATTCACCCCTCCACTTT. Translating it yields CAWSESGYNSPLHF.